These 27 T cell receptor beta chains share one sample of origin, sequenced in a study of shared clonotypes between healthy human individuals. TCRdb's copy holds only in-frame clones and misses some; the assay was immunoSEQ multiplex PCR. The sample records some 200,000 clones, 65% being singletons. The sample comprised memory CD4+ T cells sorted from blood. Regarding subset: CD45RA-negative fraction. Receptor source: a man aged 25-45 years in good health.

In this sample, this clone turned up a few times. The V and J genes are TRBV2 and TRBJ2-3; TRBD1 might be the D (5 bases). Germline assignment: CDR1 SNHLY and CDR2 FYNNEI. This CDR3 is 12 amino acids long. Trimming took 6 bases from V and 6 from J, leaving 10 bases between them. The chain's CDR3 is CASRDIADTQYF. The CDR3, as DNA: TGTGCCAGCAGGGACATCGCGGATACGCAGTATTTT.

At least ten counts were recorded for this clone. The rearrangement joins TRBV7-2 to TRBJ2-7; D possibly corresponds to TRBD1 (6 bases). Trimming cost V 5 bases and J 4 bases, with 9 bases left between them. This CDR3 has 12 residues. Germline assignment: CDR1 SGHTA and CDR2 FQGNSA. CDR3 sequence (DNA): TGTGCCAGCAGCCAAACAGGGTACGAGCAGTACTTC. Protein product: CASSQTGYEQYF.

This chain joins TRBV7-3 and TRBJ2-5; TRBD2 matches at 8 bases. Germline lookup yields CDR1 SGHTA and CDR2 FQGTGA. This CDR3 is built from 15 residues. The V segment lost 1 base and the J segment 2 bases; nucleotides outside the gene matches: 3. For the CDR3, the DNA is TGTGCCAGCAGCTTAAGTACGGGGGGGCAAGAGACCCAGTACTTC. Protein: CASSLSTGGQETQYF.

The chain carries TRBV5-6 and TRBJ2-3; D remains unclear. This CDR3 region has 15 residues. The germline V and J ends were trimmed by 1 base and 6 bases, with 15 bases remaining between them. Germline lookup yields CDR1 SGHDT and CDR2 YYEEEE. In DNA, the CDR3 is TGTGCCAGCAGCTTGATTGCCGGTGGTAGCGATACGCAGTATTTT. It translates to CASSLIAGGSDTQYF. The full variable domain, completed using reference TRBV5-6 and TRBJ2-3, is DAGVTQSPTHLIKTRGQQVTLRCSPKSGHDTVSWYQQALGQGPQFIFQYYEEEERQRGNFPDRFSGHQFPNYSSELNVNALLLGDSALYLCASSLIAGGSDTQYFGPGTRLTVL.

In this sample, this clone turned up a few times. V and J are TRBV4-3 and TRBJ1-2, with 7 bases lining up with TRBD1. The CDR3 consists of 17 residues. The junction had 9 bases not matched to a gene; V was cut back by 1 base and J by 1 base. CDR1 is LGHNA, CDR2 YSLEER, per germline. CDR3 nucleotide sequence: TGCGCCAGCAGCCAAGCGTGGAGGACAGGACTTAACTATGGCTACACCTTC. It translates to CASSQAWRTGLNYGYTF.

This clone was seen a single time. The CDR3 DNA reads as TGTGCCAGCAGCCGAGGACAGGGGGGCGCTGAAGCTTTCTTT. It yields the protein CASSRGQGGAEAFF. The chain uses TRBV7-2 and TRBJ1-1, with 10 nucleotides matching TRBD1. Germline CDR1 and CDR2: SGHTA and FQGNSA. After removal of 5 bases from V and 6 bases from J, the junction contained 6 bases not matched to a gene. CDR3 length: 14 residues.

The rearrangement uses TRBV27 and TRBJ1-2, with 9 positions matching TRBD1. This CDR3 spans 15 amino acids. CDR1 and CDR2 (germline): MNHEY, SMNVEV (reference sequence). V trimming: 7 bases; J trimming: 5 bases; junction bases outside the gene matches: 11. CDR3 protein: CASNSRNRGRYGYTF. The DNA of the CDR3 is TGTGCCAGCAATTCACGGAACAGGGGGCGGTATGGCTACACCTTC.

The chain combines TRBV6-5 with TRBJ2-3, with TRBD1 matching over 9 bases. Germline CDR1 and CDR2: MNHEY and SVGAGI. This CDR3 is 15 amino acids long. The ends lost 6 bases at V and 4 bases at J; junction bases unmatched: 8. CDR3 loop: CASRDTGGRADTQYF. The DNA of the CDR3 is TGTGCCAGCAGAGACACAGGGGGCCGGGCAGATACGCAGTATTTT.

V usage is TRBV28 and J usage is TRBJ2-3, with 10 bases identical to TRBD2. Looked up from germline, CDR1 is MDHEN and CDR2 is SYDVKM. V shed 3 bases, J shed 4 bases, and the junction held 7 bases outside the gene matches. The CDR3 has 16 residues. The CDR3, as DNA: TGTGCCAGCAGTTTCCCGCTAGCGGGAGTCCCAGATACGCAGTATTTT. This encodes CASSFPLAGVPDTQYF.

The CDR3: CASSFAGGSRSTGELFF. The CDR3 DNA follows: TGCGCCAGCAGCTTTGCTGGCGGATCCCGATCCACCGGGGAGCTGTTTTTT. J is TRBJ2-2 and V is TRBV5-1; D not resolved. The CDR3 has 17 residues. Trimming removed 2 bases from V and 4 bases from J, with 18 bases in between. Germline V gene sequence: CDR1 SGHRS, CDR2 YFSETQ.

This chain joins TRBV14 and TRBJ1-2; D gene uncertain. The CDR3 loop spans 12 amino acids. The V gene lost 0 bases and the J gene lost 4 bases, with 3 bases spanning the gap. Germline values: CDR1 SGHDN, CDR2 FVKESK. Here the CDR3 reads CASSQDAYGYTF. DNA of the CDR3: TGTGCCAGCAGCCAAGACGCCTATGGCTACACCTTC.

This clone was found once. V usage is TRBV5-1 and J usage is TRBJ2-3; D might be TRBD1 (6 bases). This CDR3 contains 16 residues. CDR1 and CDR2 from the germline V gene are SGHRS and YFSETQ. The V end was cut by 1 base, the J end by 2 bases, with 14 bases between. CDR3 bases: TGCGCCAGCAGCTTGTTATCACAGGGAGACACAGATACGCAGTATTTT. Protein: CASSLLSQGDTDTQYF.

This clone was counted between two and nine times. The rearrangement links TRBV9 to TRBJ2-1; TRBD2 aligns across 11 bases. The CDR3 totals 15 residues. Germline V CDR1 and CDR2: SGDLS, YYNGEE. Trimming took 4 bases from V and 3 from J; bases not matched to a gene: 3. For the CDR3, the DNA is TGTGCCAGCAGCCGCACTAGCGGGGGCTACAATGAGCAGTTCTTC. Its translation is CASSRTSGGYNEQFF.

The rearrangement uses TRBV7-6 and TRBJ2-3; D remains unclear. The V end lost 5 bases, the J end lost 1 base, and 13 bases lay between the germline ends. In germline, CDR1 is SGHVS, CDR2 FNYEAQ. The CDR3 is 15 residues long. The CDR3: CASSAQVRGTDTQYF. The CDR3 nucleotides are TGTGCCAGCAGCGCCCAAGTAAGGGGCACAGATACGCAGTATTTT.

The chain joins TRBV19 to TRBJ2-7; tentatively, D is TRBD2 (6 bases). Germline V gives CDR1 LNHDA, CDR2 SQIVND (reference sequence). The CDR3 has 12 amino acids. V lost 4 bases to trimming and J lost 5 bases, with 9 bases between them. CDR3 protein: CASSKDYNEQYF. CDR3 DNA sequence: TGTGCCAGTAGTAAGGACTACAACGAGCAGTACTTC. The full variable domain, with the rest looked up from reference TRBV19 and TRBJ2-7, is DGGITQSPKYLFRKEGQNVTLSCEQNLNHDAMYWYRQDPGQGLRLIYYSQIVNDFQKGDIAEGYSVSREKKESFPLTVTSAQKNPTAFYLCASSKDYNEQYFGPGTRLTVT.

Comments on this clone: The junction departs from the called germline gene at one end, perhaps through a read error. The same CDR3 is also encoded by other DNA sequences in this sample. The chain uses TRBV11-2 and TRBJ2-1, with TRBD1 identical over 7 bases. The CDR3 covers 15 residues. CDR1 is SGHAT, CDR2 FQNNGV, per germline. The CDR3 protein is CASSLDRVSYNEQFF. The CDR3 DNA follows: TGTGCCAGCAGCCTAGACAGGGTCTCCTACAATGAGCAGTTCTTC.

This clone has a handful of counts. CDR3 DNA sequence: TGTGCCAGCAGCGCGGGACCCCCAGATACGCAGTATTTT. Encoded protein: CASSAGPPDTQYF. J is TRBJ2-3 and V is TRBV7-2; D is possibly TRBD2 (6 bases). Between the trimmed V and J ends, which lost 5 bases and 4 bases, there was a span of 10 bases. Germline V gene data show CDR1 as SGHTA and CDR2 as FQGNSA. This CDR3 region has 13 residues.

This clone was seen more than once but under ten times. This chain links TRBV10-2 with TRBJ1-1; D gene uncertain. Germline V gene sequence: CDR1 WSHSY, CDR2 SAAADI. V lost 0 bases to trimming and J lost 11 bases, with 10 bases between them. CDR3 length equals 12 residues. Here the CDR3 reads CASSESSISAFF. The DNA of the CDR3 is TGCGCCAGCAGTGAGTCGTCCATATCGGCTTTCTTT.

With regard to this clone: Distinct nucleotide sequences in the sample also encode this CDR3. The chain links TRBV5-6 to TRBJ1-5; D uncertain. The CDR3 spans 13 residues. V lost 0 bases and J lost 5, with 6 bases in between. Per the germline V gene, CDR1 is SGHDT and CDR2 is YYEEEE. CDR3 sequence (DNA): TGTGCCAGCAGCTTGGGCCCGGATCAGCCCCAGCATTTT. It translates to CASSLGPDQPQHF.

This clone was counted many times. V gene TRBV19 combines with J gene TRBJ2-2; D is undetermined. The CDR3 covers 15 residues. Trimming left V 3 bases short and J 1 base short, with 9 bases between. Germline lookup yields CDR1 LNHDA and CDR2 SQIVND (reference sequence). In nucleotides, the CDR3 is TGTGCCAGTAGTATCTTTGTGGGGAACACCGGGGAGCTGTTTTTT. As protein: CASSIFVGNTGELFF.

The CDR3 spells CASSSQYDEQYF. The CDR3 nucleotides read TGTGCCAGCAGTTCACAATACGACGAGCAGTACTTC. This chain connects TRBV28 to TRBJ2-7; no clear D gene. V dropped 4 bases and J dropped 5 bases, with 9 bases sitting between them. Germline values: CDR1 MDHEN, CDR2 SYDVKM. The CDR3 extends over 12 amino acids.

The gene calls are TRBV11-2 and TRBJ2-5; D is undetermined. Germline values: CDR1 SGHAT, CDR2 FQNNGV. The CDR3 contains 13 residues. Trimming shortened V by 3 bases and J by 5 bases, and 10 bases separated the two germline ends. The CDR3 loop is CASSLSFMETQYF. The CDR3, as DNA: TGTGCCAGCAGCTTGTCCTTCATGGAGACCCAGTACTTC.

This clone came up a few times. In DNA form, the CDR3 reads TGTGCCAGCAGTGAACCGGAGACCCAGTACTTC. It translates to CASSEPETQYF. The chain employs TRBV6-1 and TRBJ2-5; D is uncertain. This CDR3 region has 11 residues. With 2 bases removed from V and 5 bases from J, the gap between germline ends came to 3 bases. CDR1 MNHNS and CDR2 SASEGT come from the germline V gene.

V and J are TRBV5-8 and TRBJ2-7; 7 bases are shared with TRBD2. Germline CDR1 reads SGHTS; CDR2 reads YDEGEE. This CDR3 is 15 amino acids long. Trimming removed 3 bases from V and 1 base from J; junction bases left unmatched: 7. CDR3 sequence reads: CASSWGGPLSYEQYF. Written as DNA, the CDR3 is TGTGCCAGCAGCTGGGGGGGTCCCCTATCCTACGAGCAGTACTTC.

The chain uses TRBV7-2 and TRBJ2-1; TRBD1 matches 9 bases. Germline V gene sequence: CDR1 SGHTA, CDR2 FQGNSA. The CDR3 totals 15 residues. V shed 6 bases and J 1 base; nucleotides not matched to a gene: 4. In DNA form, the CDR3 reads TGTGCCAGCAGATCCGGGACAGGGTCCTACAATGAGCAGTTCTTC. Encoded protein: CASRSGTGSYNEQFF.

The rearrangement joins TRBV7-2 to TRBJ2-1, with a possible D match to TRBD1 (6 bases). This CDR3 spans 13 amino acids. Germline CDR1 is SGHTA and CDR2 is FQGNSA. V dropped 0 bases and J dropped 11 bases, with 11 bases sitting between them. The CDR3 here is CASSLAYRAQQFF. The CDR3 DNA reads as TGTGCCAGCAGCTTAGCATACAGGGCTCAGCAGTTCTTC.

V gene TRBV4-3 combines with J gene TRBJ2-1; TRBD1 matches 7 bases. The ends lost 1 base at V and 12 bases at J; junction bases unmatched: 12. Germline loops: CDR1 LGHNA, CDR2 YSLEER. CDR3 length: 15 amino acids. The CDR3, as DNA: TGCGCCAGCAGCCAAGGACAGGGTAAGGTGTTCGGGCAGTTCTTC. Its protein product is CASSQGQGKVFGQFF.